This T cell receptor (beta chain) was identified during a study of memory CD4+ T cells and cytomegalovirus serostatus (dated by TCRdb to between 2018 and 2021). General notes on the study: A total of about 33 healthy Belgian adults, of whom 9 were CMV seropositive and approximately 24 were CMV seronegative, were included in the cohort. To replicate a published TCR-based CMV serostatus classifier, the study sequenced CD4+ memory TCRbeta repertoires from a Belgian cohort whose cytomegalovirus serostatus was known. Study-wide findings and limitations: The results were read as suggesting that the CMV-associated TCR signature is, for the most part, present in the CD4+ memory repertoire. Among the 164 previously reported CMV-associated TCRbeta sequences, approximately 67 showed up in the CD4+ memory repertoires, with each one found in between one and five individuals. Only CD4+CD45RO+ memory cells were sequenced, in contrast to the original study, in which naive and memory CD4+ and CD8+ populations were covered. A median bootstrapped AUC of almost 0.96 with a 95% CI of 0.76-1.00 was achieved on the Belgian cohort by the original-framework classifier. For CMV serostatus prediction, a median bootstrapped AUC of 0.95 was reached with the original framework, and a median bootstrapped AUC of roughly 0.89 was reached with a US-trained random forest.

Genomic DNA was extracted from sorted cells with the Quick-DNA Microprep Kit. Amplification of TCRbeta DNA was done with the immunoSEQ hsTCRbeta kit, following the protocol from the manufacturer. TCRbeta libraries were sequenced on an Illumina MiSeq instrument. The authors' analysis ran thus. After out-of-frame sequences were removed, 2 million to 2.5 million distinct TCRbeta sequences remained, averaging about 66,813 per individual. Two values were used to score each individual: the count of fewer than 200 previously reported CMV-associated TCRbeta sequences and the total count of productive distinct TCRbeta sequences. A beta-binomial model was reimplemented in Python, and scikit-learn random forests with default parameters were trained on data from the US cohort. Classifier performance on the Belgian cohort was reported as the median AUC with percentile confidence intervals calculated over 10,000 bootstrap iterations. As stored in TCRdb, this immuneACCESS dataset retains in-frame rearrangements with V and J assigned. A fraction of the clones does not appear; measured against another copy, unresolved V genes explain less than half of the discrepancy, and the remainder lacks a known reason. V, J and clone size are those of that table, while D and trimming were read from the DNA. The sample records about 64,000 clones, 77% of which are singletons. The ten most abundant clones make up 0.88% of the sample.

From the germline V gene, CDR1 is MDHEN and CDR2 is SYDVKM. The CDR3 runs 16 residues from the cysteine to the phenylalanine. The kept DNA is CDR3 alone, 48 bases in frame from the first base. Clipping removes 10 bases from V and 4 bases from J, with 12 as the unmatched junction base count. Worth noting for this clone: Its antigen is currently not known. Base qualities were left out, and no much larger clone turns up one base away.

A FACSAria II was used to sort memory CD4+ T cells, defined as single viable CD3+CD4+CD8-CD45RO+ cells. CMV serostatus was assessed using a Roche Elecsys assay, by which serum IgG against CMV pp150, pp28, p38 and p52 was detected. After thawing, total CD4+ T cells were enriched by positive selection with CD4 magnetic microbeads. The samples came from a different study that was designed specifically to examine the CD4+ T cell memory repertoire. Following standard operating procedures, peripheral blood mononuclear cells were isolated and cryopreserved, while serum was kept at -80 degrees C. CD3-PerCP (BW264/56), CD4-APC (RPA-T4), CD45RO-PE (UCHT1) and CD8-Pacific Orange (3B5) antibodies were used for staining, and non-viable cells were excluded with Sytox blue.

The V and J segments used are TRBV28 and TRBJ2-7; a stretch of 14 junction bases matches TRBD2. Sequences were obtained from memory CD4+ T cells from blood. The TCR was taken from an adult in good health and CMV-seronegative. The CDR3 reads CATRIAGTSGSYEQYF. The DNA reads as follows: TGTGCCACCAGGATCGCCGGGACTAGCGGGAGTTACGAGCAGTACTTC. With the rest looked up from the reference TRBV28 and TRBJ2-7 genes rather than sequenced, the full variable domain is DVKVTQSSRYLVKRTGEKVFLECVQDMDHENMFWYRQDPGLGLRLIYFSYDVKMKEKGDIPEGYSVSREKKERFSLILESASTNQTSMYLCATRIAGTSGSYEQYFGPGTRLTVT.